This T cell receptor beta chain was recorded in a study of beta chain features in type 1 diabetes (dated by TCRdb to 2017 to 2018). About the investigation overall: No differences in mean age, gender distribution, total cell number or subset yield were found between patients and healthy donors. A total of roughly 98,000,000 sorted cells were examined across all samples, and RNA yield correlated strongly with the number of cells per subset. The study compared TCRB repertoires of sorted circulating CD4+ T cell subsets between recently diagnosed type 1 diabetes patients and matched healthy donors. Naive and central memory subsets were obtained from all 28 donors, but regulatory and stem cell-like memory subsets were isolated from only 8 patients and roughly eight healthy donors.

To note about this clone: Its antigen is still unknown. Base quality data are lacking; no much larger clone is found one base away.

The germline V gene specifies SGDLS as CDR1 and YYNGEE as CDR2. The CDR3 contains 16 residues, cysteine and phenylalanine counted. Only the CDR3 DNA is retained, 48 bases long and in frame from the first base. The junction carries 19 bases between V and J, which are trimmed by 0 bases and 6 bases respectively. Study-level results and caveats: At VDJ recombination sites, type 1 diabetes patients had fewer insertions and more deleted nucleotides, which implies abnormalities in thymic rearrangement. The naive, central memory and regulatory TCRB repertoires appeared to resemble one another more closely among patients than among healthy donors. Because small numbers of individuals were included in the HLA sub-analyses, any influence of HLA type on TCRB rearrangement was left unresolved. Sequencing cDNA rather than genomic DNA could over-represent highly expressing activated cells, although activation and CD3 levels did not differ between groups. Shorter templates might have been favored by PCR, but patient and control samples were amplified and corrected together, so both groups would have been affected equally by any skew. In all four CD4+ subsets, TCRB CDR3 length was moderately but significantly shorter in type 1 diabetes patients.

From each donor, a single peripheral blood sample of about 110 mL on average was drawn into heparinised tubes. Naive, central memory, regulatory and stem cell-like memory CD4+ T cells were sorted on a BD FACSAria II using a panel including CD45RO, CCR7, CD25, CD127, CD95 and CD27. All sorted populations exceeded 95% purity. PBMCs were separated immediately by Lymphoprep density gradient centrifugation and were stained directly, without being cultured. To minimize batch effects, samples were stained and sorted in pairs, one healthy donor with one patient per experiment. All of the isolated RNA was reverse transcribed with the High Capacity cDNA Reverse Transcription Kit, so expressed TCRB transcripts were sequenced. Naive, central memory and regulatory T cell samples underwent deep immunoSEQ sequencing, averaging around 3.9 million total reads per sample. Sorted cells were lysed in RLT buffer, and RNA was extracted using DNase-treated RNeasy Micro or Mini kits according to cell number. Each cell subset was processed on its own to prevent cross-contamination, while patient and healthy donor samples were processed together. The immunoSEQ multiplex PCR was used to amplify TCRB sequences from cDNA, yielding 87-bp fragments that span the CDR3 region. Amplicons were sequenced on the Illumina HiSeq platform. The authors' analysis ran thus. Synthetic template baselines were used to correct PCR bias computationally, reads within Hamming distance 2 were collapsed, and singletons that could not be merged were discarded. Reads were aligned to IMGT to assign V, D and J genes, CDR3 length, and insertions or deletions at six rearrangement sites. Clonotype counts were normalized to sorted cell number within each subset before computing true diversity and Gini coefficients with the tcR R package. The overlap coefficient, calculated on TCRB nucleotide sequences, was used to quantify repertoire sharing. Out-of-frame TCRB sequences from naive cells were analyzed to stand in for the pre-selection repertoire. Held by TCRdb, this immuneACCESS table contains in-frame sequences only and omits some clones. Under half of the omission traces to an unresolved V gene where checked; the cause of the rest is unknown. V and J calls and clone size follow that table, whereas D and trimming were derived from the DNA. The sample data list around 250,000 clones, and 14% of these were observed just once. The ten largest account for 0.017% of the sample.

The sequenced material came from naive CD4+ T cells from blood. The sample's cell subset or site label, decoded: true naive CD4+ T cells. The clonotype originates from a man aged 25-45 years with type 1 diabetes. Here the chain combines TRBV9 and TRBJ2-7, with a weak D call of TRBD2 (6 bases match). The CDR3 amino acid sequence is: CASSVGAGRTSGEQYF. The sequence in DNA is TGTGCCAGCAGCGTAGGGGCAGGGAGGACGTCCGGCGAGCAGTACTTC.